The 31 T cell receptor beta chains below come from one sample, sequenced in a study of OX40 agonist ivuxolimab in advanced cancers. The repertoire was sequenced with immunoSEQ multiplex PCR; TCRdb's copy has only in-frame clones and lacks some. The sample holds some 40,000 clones, about 78% seen once. The starting material was CD4+ or CD8+ T cells sorted from blood, obtained in a trial of the OX40 agonist ivuxolimab. The receptors come from an adult with an advanced solid tumor such as melanoma, head and neck, liver or kidney cancer.

This clone was recorded once. The chain links TRBV5-1 to TRBJ2-3; tentative D call: TRBD1 (6 bases). With 5 bases removed from V and 0 bases from J, the gap between germline ends came to 13 bases. CDR3 length: 15 amino acids. CDR1 SGHRS and CDR2 YFSETQ come from the germline V gene. CDR3: CASSSGDISTDTQYF. The CDR3 DNA reads TGCGCCAGCAGTTCAGGGGACATAAGCACAGATACGCAGTATTTT.

The gene calls are TRBV6-1 and TRBJ2-7, with 9 bases that match TRBD2. V dropped 7 bases and J dropped 2; count of bases not matched to a gene: 6. The CDR3 runs 14 residues. Germline loops: CDR1 MNHNS, CDR2 SASEGT. The CDR3 loop reads CASNRLAEAYEQYF. In DNA, the CDR3 is TGTGCCAGCAACCGACTAGCGGAGGCCTACGAGCAGTACTTC.

CDR3 coding DNA: TGTGCCAGCAGCACAAGAGACTCTGGAAACACCATATATTTT. Its translation is CASSTRDSGNTIYF. The chain carries TRBV5-4 and TRBJ1-3; D is ambiguous. CDR3 length: 14 amino acids. Germline lookup yields CDR1 SGHNT and CDR2 YYREEE (reference sequence). The ends were cut back, 4 bases at V and 0 bases at J, with 8 bases in the middle. Variable domain in full (rest from reference TRBV5-4 and TRBJ1-3): ETGVTQSPTHLIKTRGQQVTLRCSSQSGHNTVSWYQQALGQGPQFIFQYYREEENGRGNFPPRFSGLQFPNYSSELNVNALELDDSALYLCASSTRDSGNTIYFGEGSWLTVV.

The rearrangement uses TRBV7-2 and TRBJ1-5; D not certain. V lost 5 bases to trimming and J lost 4 bases, with 6 bases between them. Germline values: CDR1 SGHTA, CDR2 FQGNSA. CDR3 length: 12 amino acids. The CDR3: CASSRPNQPQHF. CDR3 DNA sequence: TGTGCCAGCAGCCGCCCGAATCAGCCCCAGCATTTT.

The chain employs TRBV7-2 and TRBJ2-7; 7 bases fit TRBD2. The germline gives CDR1 SGHTA, CDR2 FQGNSA. V shed 3 bases and J 5 bases; nucleotides not matched to a gene: 16. The CDR3 runs to 17 residues. CDR3 sequence (DNA): TGTGCCAGCAGCTTGGGGGGGTTGAACGTAAGGGTCCACGAGCAGTACTTC. Its translation is CASSLGGLNVRVHEQYF. Looking up the rest from reference TRBV7-2 and TRBJ2-7 gives the full variable domain: GAGVSQSPSNKVTEKGKDVELRCDPISGHTALYWYRQSLGQGLEFLIYFQGNSAPDKSGLPSDRFSAERTGGSVSTLTIQRTQQEDSAVYLCASSLGGLNVRVHEQYFGPGTRLTVT.

This rearrangement joins TRBV30 to TRBJ1-1, with TRBD1 identical over 8 bases. The CDR3 contains 13 residues. Germline V lookup: CDR1 GTSNPN, CDR2 SVGIG (reference sequence). J was trimmed by 3 bases and V by 0 bases; bases with no gene match: 0. The CDR3 sequence: CAWSVQGDTEAFF. In DNA, the CDR3 is TGTGCCTGGAGTGTACAGGGGGACACTGAAGCTTTCTTT.

The genes are TRBV6-6 and TRBJ2-1; D call uncertain. V lost 6 bases to trimming and J lost 0 bases, with 12 bases between them. Germline loops: CDR1 MNHNY, CDR2 SVGAGI (reference sequence). The CDR3 has 15 amino acids. CDR3 sequence reads: CASSQSLSSYNEQFF. As DNA, the CDR3 is TGTGCCAGCAGCCAGAGCCTGAGCTCCTACAATGAGCAGTTCTTC.

V and J are TRBV6-5 and TRBJ2-1; the D gene could be TRBD1 or TRBD2 (6 bases each). Deletions cut 5 bases from V and 4 bases from J, with 15 bases between. From germline, CDR1 is MNHEY and CDR2 SVGAGI. This CDR3 contains 15 residues. The CDR3 protein is CASSRGEIGYNEQFF. CDR3 bases: TGTGCCAGCAGTAGGGGGGAGATTGGGTACAATGAGCAGTTCTTC.

This clone was counted only a few times. CDR3 loop: CASSQDSGRTQYF. Written as DNA, the CDR3 is TGCGCCAGCAGCCAAGATTCAGGGCGTACGCAGTATTTT. This chain links TRBV4-3 with TRBJ2-3; tentative D call: TRBD1 (5 bases). This CDR3 comprises 13 residues. The germline CDR1 and CDR2 sequences are LGHNA and YSLEER. V was clipped by 0 bases and J by 8 bases, with 9 bases between them.

The gene calls are TRBV6-5 and TRBJ1-6; 9 bases fit TRBD1. CDR3 size: 16 residues. The germline CDR1 and CDR2 sequences are MNHEY and SVGAGI. Trimming at V came to 0 bases and at J to 7 bases, leaving 4 bases not matched to a gene. CDR3 in DNA: TGTGCCAGCAGTTACTCCTTCACAGGGGGCAATTCACCCCTCCACTTT. It specifies CASSYSFTGGNSPLHF.

The chain links TRBV7-9 to TRBJ1-2; 10 bases line up with TRBD1. Germline V gene data show CDR1 as SEHNR and CDR2 as FQNEAQ (reference sequence). The CDR3 spans 16 residues. Trimming removed 5 bases from V and 4 bases from J; junction bases left unmatched: 10. For the CDR3, the DNA is TGTGCCAGCAGCCACCGGGACAGGGGATCAGCCTATGGCTACACCTTC. Amino acid sequence: CASSHRDRGSAYGYTF.

The genes are TRBV7-2 and TRBJ2-1; D unclear. CDR3 length: 11 amino acids. From germline, CDR1 is SGHTA and CDR2 FQGNSA. V was pared by 1 base and J by 12 bases, with 7 bases between. The DNA for the CDR3 is TGTGCCAGCAGCTTAGGGTTTGCGCAGTTCTTC. Translation gives CASSLGFAQFF.

V usage is TRBV7-9 and J usage is TRBJ1-3; 7 positions match TRBD1. Germline V gene sequence: CDR1 SEHNR, CDR2 FQNEAQ (reference sequence). Trimming removed 1 base from V and 2 bases from J; junction bases left unmatched: 5. The CDR3 is 16 residues long. The CDR3 coding sequence is TGTGCCAGCAGCTTAGGAAGACAGGGAACTGGAAACACCATATATTTT. The encoded protein is CASSLGRQGTGNTIYF.

This clone was detected a few times. The V gene is TRBV18, the J gene TRBJ2-7, with TRBD1 matching over 7 bases. The CDR3 loop spans 13 amino acids. Germline V gene data show CDR1 as KGHSH and CDR2 as LQKENI. V lost 4 bases to trimming and J lost 2 bases; unmatched junction nucleotides: 2. The CDR3 DNA sequence: TGTGCCAGCTCACGGGACAGAGCCTACGAGCAGTACTTC. It is translated as CASSRDRAYEQYF. Looking up the rest from reference TRBV18 and TRBJ2-7 gives the full variable domain: NAGVMQNPRHLVRRRGQEARLRCSPMKGHSHVYWYRQLPEEGLKFMVYLQKENIIDESGMPKERFSAEFPKEGPSILRIQQVVRGDSAAYFCASSRDRAYEQYFGPGTRLTVT.

The CDR3 here is CASSRGTGGIYEQYF. The CDR3 DNA sequence: TGTGCCAGTAGTAGAGGGACAGGGGGAATCTACGAGCAGTACTTC. V and J are TRBV19 and TRBJ2-7, with 11 bases lining up with TRBD1. CDR3 length equals 15 residues. The trim removed 4 bases at V and 3 bases at J, leaving 5 bases unmatched. The germline V gene encodes CDR1 LNHDA and CDR2 SQIVND (reference sequence).

This chain links TRBV5-6 with TRBJ2-3, with 7 bases aligning to TRBD1. The germline V gene has CDR1 SGHDT and CDR2 YYEEEE. Trimming removed 5 bases from V and 10 bases from J; junction bases left unmatched: 13. This CDR3 contains 14 residues. The CDR3 nucleotides read TGTGCCAGCAGGTTGAGAGGGGGCGCCCTTCCGCAGTATTTT. Protein: CASRLRGGALPQYF.

J is TRBJ2-5 and V is TRBV14; TRBD2 aligns across 9 bases. With V trimmed by 2 bases and J by 2 bases, 12 bases remained unmatched. The CDR3 has 18 amino acids. Per the germline V gene, CDR1 is SGHDN and CDR2 is FVKESK. The CDR3 here is CASSQRRSVAGVQETQYF. Written as DNA, the CDR3 is TGTGCCAGCAGCCAACGCCGATCGGTAGCGGGAGTTCAAGAGACCCAGTACTTC.

This clone was seen more than once but under ten times. The chain joins TRBV6-5 to TRBJ1-2; D perhaps matches TRBD1 (5 bases). Germline V gene lookup returns CDR1 MNHEY and CDR2 SVGAGI. The CDR3 contains 13 residues. V was shortened by 4 bases and J by 7 bases, with 13 bases between the two germline ends. CDR3 region: CASSSTGGSGYTF. In nucleotides, the CDR3 is TGTGCCAGCAGTTCTACAGGAGGGTCTGGCTACACCTTC.

The CDR3 nucleotides are TGTGCCAGCAGCTTAGGCCCCCTGTTAAACTATGGCTACACCTTC. Encoded protein: CASSLGPLLNYGYTF. This chain links TRBV7-9 with TRBJ1-2, with D unresolved. The germline CDR1 and CDR2 sequences are SEHNR and FQNEAQ (reference sequence). V dropped 1 base and J dropped 2 bases, with 11 bases sitting between them. The CDR3 is 15 amino acids.

The gene calls are TRBV5-1 and TRBJ2-7; a weak D match, TRBD2 (6 bases). Germline CDR1 and CDR2: SGHRS and YFSETQ. V was shortened by 4 bases and J by 3 bases, with 11 bases between the two germline ends. The CDR3 contains 13 residues. CDR3 sequence reads: CASSGRTSYEQYF. The CDR3 DNA sequence: TGCGCCAGCAGCGGGAGGACCAGCTACGAGCAGTACTTC.

This chain links TRBV29-1 with TRBJ1-2; D uncertain. Trimming cost V 1 base and J 4 bases, with 13 bases left between them. Per the germline V gene, CDR1 is SQVTM and CDR2 is ANQGSEA. The CDR3 spans 14 residues. The CDR3 DNA follows: TGCAGCGTTGAAGCCCTAGCCCACTCCTATGGCTACACCTTC. This gives the protein CSVEALAHSYGYTF.

The table lists this clone with a few counts. The chain couples TRBV2 to TRBJ2-2; 11 bases agree with TRBD2. V dropped 6 bases and J dropped 0; count of bases not matched to a gene: 6. The CDR3 is made up of 17 amino acids. Germline V lookup: CDR1 SNHLY, CDR2 FYNNEI. CDR3 residues: CASRPGLADANTGELFF. For the CDR3, the DNA is TGTGCCAGCAGGCCGGGACTAGCGGATGCGAACACCGGGGAGCTGTTTTTT.

This clone was counted between two and nine times. The rearrangement links TRBV7-2 to TRBJ2-2; D remains unclear. V was trimmed by 2 bases and J by 6 bases, leaving 4 bases between them. The germline V gene has CDR1 SGHTA and CDR2 FQGNSA. The CDR3 has 12 amino acids. CDR3 amino acids: CASSLYSGELFF. The DNA of the CDR3 is TGTGCCAGCAGCTTATACTCCGGGGAGCTGTTTTTT. Drawing the rest from reference TRBV7-2 and TRBJ2-2, the complete variable domain is GAGVSQSPSNKVTEKGKDVELRCDPISGHTALYWYRQSLGQGLEFLIYFQGNSAPDKSGLPSDRFSAERTGGSVSTLTIQRTQQEDSAVYLCASSLYSGELFFGEGSRLTVL.

As concerns this clone: The junction differs from germline at one of its ends, possibly a read error. CDR3 DNA: TGTGCCAGCACCTTAGGACTAGCGGGAGTAAACGAGCAGTACTTC. Its protein product is CASTLGLAGVNEQYF. V and J are TRBV7-2 and TRBJ2-7, with TRBD2 identical over 13 bases. The CDR3 is 15 residues long. CDR1 is SGHTA and CDR2 is FQGNSA in the germline V gene.

This chain links TRBV6-6 with TRBJ1-5; D unclear. The germline V and J ends were trimmed by 0 bases and 4 bases, with 7 bases remaining between them. The germline CDR1 and CDR2 sequences are MNHNY and SVGAGI (reference sequence). The CDR3 has 14 residues. The CDR3 is CASSYSSGNQPQHF. Written as DNA, the CDR3 is TGTGCCAGCAGTTACTCGTCGGGGAATCAGCCCCAGCATTTT.

The chain links TRBV5-1 to TRBJ2-2; D is ambiguous. This CDR3 is built from 13 residues. CDR1 is SGHRS, CDR2 YFSETQ, per germline. With 4 bases removed from V and 6 bases from J, the gap between germline ends came to 10 bases. The CDR3 DNA follows: TGCGCCAGCAGCCCCGTAGCAGCCGGGGAGCTGTTTTTT. Protein sequence: CASSPVAAGELFF.

V is TRBV7-2 and J is TRBJ1-5; no firm D call. Trimming shortened V by 5 bases and J by 4 bases, and 18 bases separated the two germline ends. The germline gives CDR1 SGHTA, CDR2 FQGNSA. This CDR3 region has 16 residues. The CDR3 DNA reads TGTGCCAGCAGCCATCGGACTGGTCGGGGAAATCAGCCCCAGCATTTT. Its translation is CASSHRTGRGNQPQHF.

This sequence joins TRBV27 and TRBJ2-1; 9 bases align to TRBD2. The CDR3 extends over 16 amino acids. V was clipped by 4 bases and J by 0 bases; unmatched bases: 4. Germline CDR1 MNHEY, CDR2 SMNVEV (reference sequence). This chain's CDR3 is CASSWNSGSSYNEQFF. The CDR3 DNA sequence: TGTGCCAGCAGTTGGAATAGCGGGAGCTCCTACAATGAGCAGTTCTTC.

V and J are TRBV5-1 and TRBJ2-7, with D tentatively TRBD1 or TRBD2 (5 bases each). The CDR3 spans 15 residues. Germline loops: CDR1 SGHRS, CDR2 YFSETQ. Trimming stripped 5 bases from V and 6 bases from J, with 21 bases between. This chain's CDR3 is CASSLITGTIREQYF. The CDR3 DNA reads as TGCGCCAGCAGTCTCATAACCGGGACCATCCGCGAGCAGTACTTC.

The genes are TRBV11-3 and TRBJ2-7, with D possibly matching TRBD2 (6 bases). The germline CDR1 and CDR2 sequences are SGHNT and YENEEA. Between the trimmed V and J ends, which lost 5 bases and 1 base, there was a span of 15 bases. This CDR3 spans 15 amino acids. CDR3 region: CASSQGGLGSYEQYF. CDR3 nucleotide sequence: TGTGCCAGCAGCCAAGGAGGGCTGGGGTCCTACGAGCAGTACTTC.

This chain uses TRBV28 with TRBJ1-1; TRBD1 might be the D (6 bases). CDR3 length equals 16 residues. Germline-derived CDR1 and CDR2 are MDHEN and SYDVKM. The V gene lost 5 bases and the J gene lost 3 bases, with 19 bases spanning the gap. For the CDR3, the DNA is TGTGCCAGCAGTCCGAGAAAGGACAGCCTGTACACTGAAGCTTTCTTT. Protein: CASSPRKDSLYTEAFF.